This is a list of T cell receptor beta chains from one sample in a study of identical twins. MiXCR, applied by TCRdb to the 5' RACE reads, yields one record per CDR3 protein. The sample has 250,000 to 300,000 distinct CDR3 sequences, around 9.7% seen once. Another study also made use of these data, one on yellow fever vaccine responses in identical twins.

The sequenced sample was CD8+ T cells sorted from blood. The receptors originated from a woman under 30 in good health. CDR3s include the opening cysteine and the closing phenylalanine or tryptophan. The D gene is left open where the match is weak. Expanded clones get a size class; other rows say once, few or many, or leave the size out.

j_call	v_call	d_call	clone_size	cdr3_aa	cdr3_nt
TRBJ2-3	TRBV7-2	-	few	CASSFRRPTDTQYF	TGTGCCAGCAGCTTTCGGCGTCCCACAGATACGCAGTATTTT
TRBJ2-5	TRBV19	-	-	CASSIVFSGGQETQYF	TGTGCCAGTAGTATAGTCTTTTCGGGCGGACAAGAGACCCAGTACTTC
TRBJ2-2	TRBV29-1	-	many	CSVLPPNTGELFF	TGCAGCGTTCTTCCACCGAACACCGGGGAGCTGTTTTTT
TRBJ2-7	TRBV7-9	-	few	CASSSTSGVSYEQYF	TGTGCCAGCAGTTCCACTTCAGGGGTCTCCTACGAGCAGTACTTC
TRBJ2-7	TRBV4-3	-	-	CASSQELVYEQYF	TGCGCCAGCAGCCAAGAGTTAGTCTACGAGCAGTACTTC
TRBJ2-1	TRBV25-1	-	few	CASSDRAGLYNEQFF	TGTGCCAGCAGTGATAGGGCAGGTCTCTACAATGAGCAGTTCTTC
TRBJ2-4	TRBV27	-	few	CASSGMAAKNIQYF	TGTGCCAGCAGTGGGATGGCAGCCAAAAACATTCAGTACTTC
TRBJ2-7	TRBV12-3/TRBV12-4	-	many	CASSPRDSTYEQYF	TGTGCCAGCAGTCCCCGGGACTCTACCTACGAGCAGTACTTC
TRBJ1-1	TRBV4-3	-	few	CASSQDQGRWTEAFF	TGCGCCAGCAGCCAAGACCAGGGTAGGTGGACTGAAGCTTTCTTT
TRBJ2-2	TRBV4-1	TRBD2	-	CASSQTSGMGTGELFF	TGCGCCAGCAGCCAGACTAGCGGGATGGGAACCGGGGAGCTGTTTTTT
TRBJ2-3	TRBV6-5	-	few	CASSWGLGTDTQYF	TGTGCCAGCAGTTGGGGACTCGGCACAGATACGCAGTATTTT
TRBJ2-1	TRBV4-2	TRBD2	many	CASSQERASGYNEQFF	TGTGCCAGCAGCCAAGAAAGGGCTAGCGGGTACAATGAGCAGTTCTTC
TRBJ2-3	TRBV11-2	TRBD2	few	CASSPRVGRGWNSGESDTQYF	TGTGCCAGCAGCCCCAGGGTTGGCAGGGGATGGAATAGCGGGGAGTCAGATACGCAGTATTTT
TRBJ2-1	TRBV20-1	-	many	CSARDGDSNYNEQFF	TGCAGTGCTAGAGATGGGGACTCAAACTACAATGAGCAGTTCTTC
TRBJ2-7	TRBV6-5	TRBD1	few	CASSYSQDRGYEQYF	TGTGCCAGCAGTTACTCTCAGGACAGGGGGTACGAGCAGTACTTC
TRBJ2-5	TRBV27	-	many	CASSLGETQYF	TGTGCCAGCAGTTTAGGAGAGACCCAGTACTTC
TRBJ2-5	TRBV7-8	-	-	CASSPDLLETQYF	TGTGCCAGCAGCCCCGACTTGTTGGAGACCCAGTACTTC
TRBJ2-7	TRBV12-3/TRBV12-4	TRBD2	once	CASSFELAGGEQYF	TGTGCCAGCAGTTTTGAACTAGCGGGGGGCGAGCAGTACTTC
TRBJ2-1	TRBV27	-	-	CASSFDGSYNEQFF	TGTGCCAGCAGTTTCGATGGCTCCTACAATGAGCAGTTCTTC
TRBJ2-2	TRBV7-9	-	few	CAIQPDTGELFF	TGTGCCATTCAACCGGACACCGGGGAGCTGTTTTTT
TRBJ2-7	TRBV29-1	-	few	CSVESLGGDEQYF	TGCAGCGTTGAATCCCTAGGTGGGGACGAGCAGTACTTC
TRBJ2-3	TRBV13	-	few	CASRERGSPDTQYF	TGTGCCAGCAGGGAGAGGGGTAGCCCAGATACGCAGTATTTT
TRBJ2-3	TRBV4-3	TRBD2	few	CASSQSILAEGRAGTDTQYF	TGCGCCAGCAGCCAAAGTATTCTAGCGGAGGGTCGTGCGGGCACAGATACGCAGTATTTT
TRBJ2-2	TRBV5-1	TRBD1	-	CASSLNDRGLALNTGELFF	TGCGCCAGCAGCTTGAACGACAGGGGGCTTGCCCTGAACACCGGGGAGCTGTTTTTT
TRBJ2-7	TRBV28	-	few	CASTLPGQGGSYEQYF	TGTGCCAGCACCCTTCCAGGGCAGGGGGGGTCCTACGAGCAGTACTTC
TRBJ2-2	TRBV7-9	-	-	CASSPFREPNTGELFF	TGTGCCAGCAGCCCCTTTAGGGAGCCGAACACCGGGGAGCTGTTTTTT
TRBJ2-1	TRBV4-3	-	few	CASSQVGSSYNEQFF	TGCGCCAGCAGCCAAGTGGGGAGCTCCTACAATGAGCAGTTCTTC
TRBJ2-1	TRBV4-1	-	many	CASSQGPLGDEQFF	TGCGCCAGCAGCCAGGGCCCGCTTGGGGATGAGCAGTTCTTC
TRBJ2-2	TRBV2	-	many	CASGQANTGELFF	TGTGCCAGCGGGCAGGCGAACACCGGGGAGCTGTTTTTT
TRBJ2-7	TRBV10-3	TRBD2	-	CATGGAYEQYF	TGTGCCACCGGGGGGGCCTACGAGCAGTACTTC
TRBJ2-1	TRBV6-5	-	few	CASRYGGPYNEQFF	TGTGCCAGCAGGTACGGGGGGCCCTACAATGAGCAGTTCTTC
TRBJ2-7	TRBV7-9	-	few	CASSPRDLSYEQYF	TGTGCCAGCAGCCCACGGGACCTCTCCTACGAGCAGTACTTC
TRBJ2-2	TRBV7-9	-	many	CASSLELNTGELFF	TGTGCCAGCAGCTTGGAGCTGAACACCGGGGAGCTGTTTTTT
TRBJ2-3	TRBV27	-	-	CASAPGGEYGTDTQYF	TGTGCCAGCGCCCCAGGTGGAGAGTATGGCACAGATACGCAGTATTTT
TRBJ2-1	TRBV6-1	-	few	CASSERQYNEQFF	TGTGCCAGCAGTGAACGACAGTACAATGAGCAGTTCTTC
TRBJ1-6	TRBV6-5	TRBD1	many	CASSSDTGVASPLHF	TGTGCCAGCAGTTCGGACACAGGGGTTGCTTCACCCCTCCACTTT
TRBJ2-7	TRBV6-1	-	few	CASSPDDIEYEQYF	TGTGCCAGCAGCCCAGACGACATAGAGTACGAGCAGTACTTC
TRBJ2-7	TRBV28	TRBD2	few	CASSLSGRAGEQYF	TGTGCCAGCAGTTTGAGCGGGAGGGCCGGGGAGCAGTACTTC